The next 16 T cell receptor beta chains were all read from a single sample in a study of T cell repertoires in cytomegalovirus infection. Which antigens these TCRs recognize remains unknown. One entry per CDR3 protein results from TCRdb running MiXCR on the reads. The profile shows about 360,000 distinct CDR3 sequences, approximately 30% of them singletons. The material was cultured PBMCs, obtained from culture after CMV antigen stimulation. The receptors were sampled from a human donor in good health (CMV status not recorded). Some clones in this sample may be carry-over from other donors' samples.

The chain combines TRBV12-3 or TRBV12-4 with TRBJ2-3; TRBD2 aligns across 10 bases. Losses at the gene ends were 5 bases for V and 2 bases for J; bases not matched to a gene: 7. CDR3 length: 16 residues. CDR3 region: CASSQGTSESTDTQYF. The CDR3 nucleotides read TGTGCCAGCAGTCAAGGGACTAGCGAGTCCACAGATACGCAGTATTTT.

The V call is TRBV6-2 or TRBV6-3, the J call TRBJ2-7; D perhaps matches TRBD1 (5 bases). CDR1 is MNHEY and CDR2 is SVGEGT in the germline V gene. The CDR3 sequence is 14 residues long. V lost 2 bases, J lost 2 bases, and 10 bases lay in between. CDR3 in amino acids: CASSYLQGPYEQYF. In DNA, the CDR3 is TGTGCCAGCAGTTACCTTCAGGGTCCCTACGAGCAGTACTTC.

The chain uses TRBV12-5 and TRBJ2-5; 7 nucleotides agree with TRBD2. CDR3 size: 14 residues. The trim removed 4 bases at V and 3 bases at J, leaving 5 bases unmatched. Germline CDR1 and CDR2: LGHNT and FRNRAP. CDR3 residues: CASGSLSGEETQYF. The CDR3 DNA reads TGTGCTAGTGGTTCTCTAAGCGGGGAAGAGACCCAGTACTTC. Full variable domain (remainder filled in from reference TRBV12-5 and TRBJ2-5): DARVTQTPRHKVTEMGQEVTMRCQPILGHNTVFWYRQTMMQGLELLAYFRNRAPLDDSGMPKDRFSAEMPDATLATLKIQPSEPRDSAVYFCASGSLSGEETQYFGPGTRLLVL.

The CDR3 nucleotides read TGCAGCGTTGCTTGGGGTATGTACGAGCAGTACTTC. This codes for CSVAWGMYEQYF. This chain joins TRBV29-1 and TRBJ2-7, with unresolved D. The germline gives CDR1 SQVTM, CDR2 ANQGSEA. Trimming removed 4 bases at V and 4 bases at J, with 11 bases between. The CDR3 covers 12 residues.

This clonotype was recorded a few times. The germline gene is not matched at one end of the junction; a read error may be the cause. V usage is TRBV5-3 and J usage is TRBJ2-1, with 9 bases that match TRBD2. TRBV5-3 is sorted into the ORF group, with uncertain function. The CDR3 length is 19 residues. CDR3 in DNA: TGTGCCAGCAGCTTAGGGGTGTGGACTCTAGCGGGACGCTACAATGAGCAGTTCTTC. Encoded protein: CASSLGVWTLAGRYNEQFF.

In nucleotides, the CDR3 is TGTGCCAGTCGTAGTATGAACACTGAAGCTTTCTTT. It is translated as CASRSMNTEAFF. The gene calls are TRBV19 and TRBJ1-1; no firm D call. V gave up 8 bases and J gave up 0 bases, with 7 bases separating them. Per germline, CDR1 LNHDA and CDR2 SQIVND (reference sequence). The CDR3 has 12 amino acids.

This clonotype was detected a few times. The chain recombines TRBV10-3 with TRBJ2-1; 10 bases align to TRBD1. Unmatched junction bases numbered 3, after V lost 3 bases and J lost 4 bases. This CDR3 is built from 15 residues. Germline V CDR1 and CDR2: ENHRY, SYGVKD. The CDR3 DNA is TGTGCCATCAGTGACAAGGGACAGGGGTACAATGAGCAGTTCTTC. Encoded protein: CAISDKGQGYNEQFF.

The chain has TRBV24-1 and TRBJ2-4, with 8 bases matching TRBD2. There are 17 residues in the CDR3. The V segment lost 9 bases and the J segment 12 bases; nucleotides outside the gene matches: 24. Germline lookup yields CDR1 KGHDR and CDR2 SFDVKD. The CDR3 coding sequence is TGTGCCACCGACCATTACTGCTCCGGGGGGGAAAGGGACACTCAGTACTTC. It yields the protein CATDHYCSGGERDTQYF.

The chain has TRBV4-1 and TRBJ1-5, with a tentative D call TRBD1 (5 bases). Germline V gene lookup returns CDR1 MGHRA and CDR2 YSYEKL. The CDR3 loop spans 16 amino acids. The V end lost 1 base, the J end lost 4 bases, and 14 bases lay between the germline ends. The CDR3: CASSQVGGTENQPQHF. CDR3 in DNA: TGCGCCAGCAGCCAAGTTGGTGGGACGGAGAATCAGCCCCAGCATTTT.

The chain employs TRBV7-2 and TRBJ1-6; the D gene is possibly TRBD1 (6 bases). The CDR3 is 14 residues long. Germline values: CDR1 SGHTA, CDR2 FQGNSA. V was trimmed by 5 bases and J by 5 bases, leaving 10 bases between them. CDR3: CASSRQVNNSPLHF. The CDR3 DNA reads TGTGCCAGCAGCCGACAGGTTAATAATTCACCCCTCCACTTT.

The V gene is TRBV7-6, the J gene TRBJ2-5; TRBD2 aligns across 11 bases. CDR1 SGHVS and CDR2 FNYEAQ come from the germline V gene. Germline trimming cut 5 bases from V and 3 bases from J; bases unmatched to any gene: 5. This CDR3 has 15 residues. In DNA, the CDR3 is TGTGCCAGCAGCCCAGTAGCGGGAGGGAAAGAGACCCAGTACTTC. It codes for CASSPVAGGKETQYF.

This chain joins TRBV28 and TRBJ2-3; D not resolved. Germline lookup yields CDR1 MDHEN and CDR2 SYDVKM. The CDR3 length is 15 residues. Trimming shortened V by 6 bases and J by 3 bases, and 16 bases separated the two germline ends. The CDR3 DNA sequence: TGTGCCAGCAGCACTAACCGCGTGGGGACAGATACGCAGTATTTT. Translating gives CASSTNRVGTDTQYF. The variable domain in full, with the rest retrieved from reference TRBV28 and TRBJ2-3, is DVKVTQSSRYLVKRTGEKVFLECVQDMDHENMFWYRQDPGLGLRLIYFSYDVKMKEKGDIPEGYSVSREKKERFSLILESASTNQTSMYLCASSTNRVGTDTQYFGPGTRLTVL.

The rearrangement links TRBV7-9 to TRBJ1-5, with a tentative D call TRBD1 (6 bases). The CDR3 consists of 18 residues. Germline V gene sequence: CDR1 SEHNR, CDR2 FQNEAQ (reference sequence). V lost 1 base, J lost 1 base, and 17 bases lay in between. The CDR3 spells CASSLEQGLRLSNQPQHF. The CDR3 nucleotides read TGTGCCAGCAGCTTAGAACAGGGACTTAGGTTAAGCAATCAGCCCCAGCATTTT.

CDR3 sequence (DNA): TGTGCCAGCAGTCGGGGGAGAGAAAACGGAAACACCATATATTTT. This encodes CASSRGRENGNTIYF. This chain links TRBV6-2 or TRBV6-3 with TRBJ1-3; maybe TRBD1 (5 bases). In germline, CDR1 is MNHEY, CDR2 SVGEGT. The CDR3 is 15 amino acids. Trimming shortened V by 5 bases and J by 4 bases, and 15 bases separated the two germline ends.

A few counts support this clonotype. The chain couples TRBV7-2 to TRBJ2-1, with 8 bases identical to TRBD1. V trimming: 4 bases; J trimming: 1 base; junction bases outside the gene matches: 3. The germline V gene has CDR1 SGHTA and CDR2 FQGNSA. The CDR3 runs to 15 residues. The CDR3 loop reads CASSSWTGSYNEQFF. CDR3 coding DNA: TGTGCCAGCAGCTCCTGGACAGGGTCCTACAATGAGCAGTTCTTC. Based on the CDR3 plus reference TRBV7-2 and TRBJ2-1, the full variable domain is GAGVSQSPSNKVTEKGKDVELRCDPISGHTALYWYRQSLGQGLEFLIYFQGNSAPDKSGLPSDRFSAERTGGSVSTLTIQRTQQEDSAVYLCASSSWTGSYNEQFFGPGTRLTVL.

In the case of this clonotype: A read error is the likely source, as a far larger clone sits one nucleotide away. The CDR3 here is CARSLGQGYGYTF. The DNA for the CDR3 is TGTGCCAGAAGCCTGGGACAGGGGTACGGCTACACCTTC. The chain employs TRBV7-2 and TRBJ1-2; 10 nucleotides align to TRBD1. V shed 9 bases, J shed 8 bases, and the junction held 9 bases outside the gene matches. The germline V gene encodes CDR1 SGHTA and CDR2 FQGNSA. This CDR3 has 13 amino acids. Using reference TRBV7-2 and TRBJ1-2 for the parts outside the CDR3, the full variable domain is GAGVSQSPSNKVTEKGKDVELRCDPISGHTALYWYRQSLGQGLEFLIYFQGNSAPDKSGLPSDRFSAERTGGSVSTLTIQRTQQEDSAVYLCARSLGQGYGYTFGSGTRLTVV.